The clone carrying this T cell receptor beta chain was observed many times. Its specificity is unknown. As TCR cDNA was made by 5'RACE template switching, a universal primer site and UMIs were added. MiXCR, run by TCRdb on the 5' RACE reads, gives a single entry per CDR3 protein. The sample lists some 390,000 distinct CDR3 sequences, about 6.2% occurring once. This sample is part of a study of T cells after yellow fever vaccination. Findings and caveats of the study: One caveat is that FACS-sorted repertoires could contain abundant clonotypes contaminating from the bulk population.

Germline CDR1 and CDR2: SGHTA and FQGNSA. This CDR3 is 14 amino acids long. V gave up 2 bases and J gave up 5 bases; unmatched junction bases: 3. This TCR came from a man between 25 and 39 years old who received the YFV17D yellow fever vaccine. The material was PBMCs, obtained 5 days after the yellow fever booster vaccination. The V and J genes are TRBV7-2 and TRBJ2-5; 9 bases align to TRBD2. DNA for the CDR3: TGTGCCAGCAGCTTACTAGCGGGATATGAGACCCAGTACTTC. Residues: CASSLLAGYETQYF.